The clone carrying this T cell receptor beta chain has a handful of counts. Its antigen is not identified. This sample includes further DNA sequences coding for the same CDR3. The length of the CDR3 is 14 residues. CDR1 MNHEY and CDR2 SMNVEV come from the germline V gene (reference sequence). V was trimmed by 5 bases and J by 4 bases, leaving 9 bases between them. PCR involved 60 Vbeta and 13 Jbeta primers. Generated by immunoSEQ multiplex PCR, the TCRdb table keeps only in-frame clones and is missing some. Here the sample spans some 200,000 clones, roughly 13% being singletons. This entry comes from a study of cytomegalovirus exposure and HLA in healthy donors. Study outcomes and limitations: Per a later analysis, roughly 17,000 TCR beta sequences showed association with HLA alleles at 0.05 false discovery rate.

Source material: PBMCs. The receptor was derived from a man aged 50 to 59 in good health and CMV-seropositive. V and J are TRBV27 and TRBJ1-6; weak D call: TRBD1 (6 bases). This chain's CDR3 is CASSPGQYNSPLHF. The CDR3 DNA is TGTGCCAGCAGTCCGGGACAATATAATTCACCCCTCCACTTT.